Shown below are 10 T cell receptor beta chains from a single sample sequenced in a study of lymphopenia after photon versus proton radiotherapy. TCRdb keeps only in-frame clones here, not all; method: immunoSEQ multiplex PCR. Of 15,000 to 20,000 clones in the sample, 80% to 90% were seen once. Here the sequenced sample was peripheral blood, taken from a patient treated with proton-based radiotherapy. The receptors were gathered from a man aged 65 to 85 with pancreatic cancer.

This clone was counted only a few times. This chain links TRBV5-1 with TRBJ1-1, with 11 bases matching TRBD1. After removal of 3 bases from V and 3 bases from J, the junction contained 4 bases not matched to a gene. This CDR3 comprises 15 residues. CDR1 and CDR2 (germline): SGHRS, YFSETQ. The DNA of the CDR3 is TGCGCCAGCAGCTCCGGGACAGGGGGGGACACTGAAGCTTTCTTT. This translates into CASSSGTGGDTEAFF.

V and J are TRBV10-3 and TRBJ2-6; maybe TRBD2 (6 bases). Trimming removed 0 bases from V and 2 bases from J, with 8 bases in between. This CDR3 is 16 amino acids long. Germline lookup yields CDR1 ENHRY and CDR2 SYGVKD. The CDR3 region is CAISESWRAGANVLTF. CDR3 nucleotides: TGTGCCATCAGTGAGTCTTGGAGGGCTGGGGCCAACGTCCTGACTTTC.

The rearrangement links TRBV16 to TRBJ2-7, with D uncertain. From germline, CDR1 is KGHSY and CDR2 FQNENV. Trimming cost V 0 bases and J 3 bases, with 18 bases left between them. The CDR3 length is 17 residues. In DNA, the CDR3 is TGTGCCAGCAGCCAATCAAAGGAAGGGAAGCTACGCTACGAGCAGTACTTC. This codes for CASSQSKEGKLRYEQYF.

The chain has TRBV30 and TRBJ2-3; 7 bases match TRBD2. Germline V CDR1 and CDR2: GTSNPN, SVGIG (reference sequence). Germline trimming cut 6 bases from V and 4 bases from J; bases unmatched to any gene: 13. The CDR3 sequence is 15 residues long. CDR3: CACPLGGTGSDTQYF. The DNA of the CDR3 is TGTGCCTGCCCCCTGGGAGGGACTGGCTCAGATACGCAGTATTTT.

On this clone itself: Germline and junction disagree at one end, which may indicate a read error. The CDR3 spells CASGEGSNQPQHF. The CDR3 nucleotides read TGCGCCAGCGGTGAGGGTAGCAATCAGCCCCAGCATTTT. The chain carries TRBV10-2 and TRBJ1-5; D is unresolved. The CDR3 sequence is 13 residues long. The germline CDR1 and CDR2 sequences are WSHSY and SAAADI.

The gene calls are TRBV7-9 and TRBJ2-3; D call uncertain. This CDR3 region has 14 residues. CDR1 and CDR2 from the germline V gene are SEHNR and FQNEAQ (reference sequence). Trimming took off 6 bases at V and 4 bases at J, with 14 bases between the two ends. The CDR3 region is CASSWSYDPDTQYF. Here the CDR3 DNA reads TGTGCCAGCAGTTGGTCCTATGACCCAGATACGCAGTATTTT.

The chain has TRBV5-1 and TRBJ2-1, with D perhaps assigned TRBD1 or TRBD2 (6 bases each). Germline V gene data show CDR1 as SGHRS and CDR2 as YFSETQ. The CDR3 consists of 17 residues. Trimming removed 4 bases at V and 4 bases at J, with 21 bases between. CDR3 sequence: CASSIDSGAHRYNEQFF. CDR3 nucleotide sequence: TGCGCCAGCAGCATTGACTCGGGGGCCCACCGATACAATGAGCAGTTCTTC. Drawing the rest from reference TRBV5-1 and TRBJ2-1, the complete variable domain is KAGVTQTPRYLIKTRGQQVTLSCSPISGHRSVSWYQQTPGQGLQFLFEYFSETQRNKGNFPGRFSGRQFSNSRSEMNVSTLELGDSALYLCASSIDSGAHRYNEQFFGPGTRLTVL.

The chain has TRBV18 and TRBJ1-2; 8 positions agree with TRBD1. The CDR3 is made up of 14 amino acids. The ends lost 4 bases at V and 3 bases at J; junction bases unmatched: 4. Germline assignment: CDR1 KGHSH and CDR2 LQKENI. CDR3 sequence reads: CASSLGQGDYGYTF. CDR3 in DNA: TGTGCCAGCTCACTCGGACAGGGAGACTATGGCTACACCTTC.

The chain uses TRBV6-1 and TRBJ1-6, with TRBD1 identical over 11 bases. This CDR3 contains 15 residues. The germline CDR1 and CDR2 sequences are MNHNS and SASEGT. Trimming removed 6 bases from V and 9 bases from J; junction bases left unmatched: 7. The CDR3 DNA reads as TGTGCCAGCAGCAACGCCGGGACAGGGGGTTCACCCCTCCACTTT. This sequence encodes CASSNAGTGGSPLHF.

For the CDR3, the DNA is TGTGCCTGGAGTCCAGGGGGAGGCGGGGCCACCTACGAGCAGTACTTC. This gives the protein CAWSPGGGGATYEQYF. The rearrangement uses TRBV30 and TRBJ2-7, with a possible D match to TRBD1 (7 bases). Trimming pared 2 bases from V and 2 bases from J, leaving 19 bases between. The CDR3 runs to 16 residues. Germline V gene data show CDR1 as GTSNPN and CDR2 as SVGIG (reference sequence).